This record covers a single T cell receptor (beta chain). Its cognate antigen is unknown. The sample comes from a study of regulatory T cells in long-lasting Graves disease. Study-wide findings and caveats: When disease was persistent, TRBV28, TRBJ1-2 and TRBJ2-5 were the favored segments. The persistent group shared 2,700 or so public clonotypes, more than the roughly 970 shared by new patients.

HTBI primers from iRepertoire and Arm-PCR of CDR3 regions yielded the TCR beta libraries. Original methodology: The study identified 50 to 70 TRBV and some 15 TRBJ segments across samples. TCRdb redid the calling of the multiplex PCR reads with MiXCR, one entry per CDR3 protein. TCRdb's processing, not the study's, gives the V and J calls here. The sample holds about 300,000 distinct CDR3 sequences; roughly 18% are singletons and the top ten take around 36%. CDR3 length: 14 amino acids. The germline V gene has CDR1 MNHNS and CDR2 SASEGT. J gave up 5 bases and V 8 bases, and 2 bases lay outside the gene matches. Time point reported: newly diagnosed GD, antithyroid drugs for less than 3 months. With RNA extracted from PBMCs as input, the TCR library was made. EDTA tubes held approximately 10 milliliters of peripheral blood from each patient.

The sequences come from peripheral blood mononuclear cells (PBMCs), collected at new diagnosis, from a patient treated with antithyroid drugs. The chain uses TRBV6-1 and TRBJ2-1; TRBD2 agrees at 14 bases. The TCR was taken from a female donor with Graves disease. In DNA form, the CDR3 reads TGTGCCAGCGTGGGACTAGCGGGAGACAATGAGCAGTTCTTC. Translation gives CASVGLAGDNEQFF.